The present entry profiles one TCR beta chain with its context. The sample originates from a study of blood T cell repertoires in COVID-19. Some clones are missing from TCRdb's copy, which holds only in-frame ones; the method was immunoSEQ multiplex PCR. Of approximately 180,000 clones listed, 76% are singletons. CDR1 and CDR2 (germline): SGHKS, YYEKEE (reference sequence). V was clipped by 6 bases and J by 6 bases; unmatched bases: 9. The CDR3 has 15 amino acids. This chain uses TRBV5-5 with TRBJ2-1, with 10 bases matching TRBD1. Sequenced sample: PBMCs or T cells enriched from blood (not recorded which). The origin of this receptor is a woman aged 50 to 60 with acute COVID-19. In DNA form, the CDR3 reads TGTGCCAGCATTCTTGGTGGGACAGGGGCCAATGAGCAGTTCTTC. Translated: CASILGGTGANEQFF.